These 7 T cell receptor beta chains share one sample of origin, sequenced in a study of shared clonotypes between healthy human individuals. Here immunoSEQ multiplex PCR was the method, and the copy in TCRdb shows in-frame clones only, minus some. The repertoire holds under 600,000 clones, with around 79% as singletons. Material: PBMCs. The receptors derive from a woman between 40 and 55 years old in good health. Some clones in this sample may be carry-over from other donors' samples.

In this sample, this clone turned up once. Since a much larger clone is just one base distant, this may be a read error. The same CDR3 arises from other DNA sequences in this sample as well. The chain carries TRBV29-1 and TRBJ1-2; the D is unclear. CDR3 length equals 13 residues. Per the germline V gene, CDR1 is SQVTM and CDR2 is ANQGSEA. CDR3 nucleotide sequence: TGTAGCGCATACAGACAAACTAACTATGGCTACACCTTC. It yields the protein CSAYRQTNYGYTF. The variable domain in full, completed from reference TRBV29-1 and TRBJ1-2, reads SAVISQKPSRDICQRGTSLTIQCQVDSQVTMMFWYRQQPGQSLTLIATANQGSEATYESGFVIDKFPISRPNLTFSTLTVSNMSPEDSSIYLCSAYRQTNYGYTFGSGTRLTVV.

The chain combines TRBV29-1 with TRBJ2-6; tentative D call: TRBD1 (5 bases). V shed 3 bases and J shed 2 bases, with 11 bases lying between them. The V gene's germline CDR1 is SQVTM and CDR2 ANQGSEA. This CDR3 has 15 residues. The CDR3 bases are TGCAGCGTTGAGGACACACGGGCTGGGGCCAACGTCCTGACTTTC. As protein: CSVEDTRAGANVLTF.

V is TRBV5-4 and J is TRBJ2-2; maybe TRBD1 (5 bases). CDR1 and CDR2 (germline): SGHNT, YYREEE (reference sequence). The CDR3 is made up of 16 amino acids. V was pared by 6 bases and J by 1 base, with 16 bases between. CDR3 in DNA: TGTGCCAGCACCTCCAAGGTCCAGGGGAACACCGGGGAGCTGTTTTTT. Encoded protein: CASTSKVQGNTGELFF.

The chain uses TRBV7-2 and TRBJ2-7; weak D call: TRBD2 (5 bases). This CDR3 spans 15 amino acids. Germline V gene sequence: CDR1 SGHTA, CDR2 FQGNSA. Trimming removed 2 bases at V and 0 bases at J, with 11 bases between. CDR3 in amino acids: CASSLRTGSSYEQYF. The CDR3 region has the DNA TGTGCCAGCAGCTTAAGGACGGGGAGCTCCTACGAGCAGTACTTC.

The chain links TRBV28 to TRBJ1-4, with a weak D call TRBD1 (5 bases). Per germline, CDR1 MDHEN and CDR2 SYDVKM. This CDR3 is 17 amino acids long. CDR3 DNA: TGTGCTTCAAGGACGTTGGGCTGGCAGGGTACTAATGAAAAACTGTTTTTT. Translation gives CASRTLGWQGTNEKLFF.

A few counts support this clone. CDR3 coding DNA: TGTGCCAGCAGTTTCCGCCCTTTGGGGGTCTTAACCTACGAGCAGTACTTC. Its translation is CASSFRPLGVLTYEQYF. The genes are TRBV28 and TRBJ2-7; D may be TRBD1 or TRBD2 (5 bases each). The CDR3 sequence is 17 residues long. Trimming took off 3 bases at V and 2 bases at J, with 20 bases between the two ends. Germline lookup yields CDR1 MDHEN and CDR2 SYDVKM. The variable domain in full, with the rest retrieved from reference TRBV28 and TRBJ2-7, is DVKVTQSSRYLVKRTGEKVFLECVQDMDHENMFWYRQDPGLGLRLIYFSYDVKMKEKGDIPEGYSVSREKKERFSLILESASTNQTSMYLCASSFRPLGVLTYEQYFGPGTRLTVT.

This rearrangement joins TRBV6-5 to TRBJ1-1; 10 nucleotides agree with TRBD1. The CDR3 loop spans 13 amino acids. Germline V gene data show CDR1 as MNHEY and CDR2 as SVGAGI. J lost 5 bases, V lost 7 bases, and 4 bases had no gene match. CDR3 sequence reads: CASNLDRGTEAFF. In DNA form, the CDR3 reads TGTGCCAGCAATCTGGACAGGGGGACTGAAGCTTTCTTT.